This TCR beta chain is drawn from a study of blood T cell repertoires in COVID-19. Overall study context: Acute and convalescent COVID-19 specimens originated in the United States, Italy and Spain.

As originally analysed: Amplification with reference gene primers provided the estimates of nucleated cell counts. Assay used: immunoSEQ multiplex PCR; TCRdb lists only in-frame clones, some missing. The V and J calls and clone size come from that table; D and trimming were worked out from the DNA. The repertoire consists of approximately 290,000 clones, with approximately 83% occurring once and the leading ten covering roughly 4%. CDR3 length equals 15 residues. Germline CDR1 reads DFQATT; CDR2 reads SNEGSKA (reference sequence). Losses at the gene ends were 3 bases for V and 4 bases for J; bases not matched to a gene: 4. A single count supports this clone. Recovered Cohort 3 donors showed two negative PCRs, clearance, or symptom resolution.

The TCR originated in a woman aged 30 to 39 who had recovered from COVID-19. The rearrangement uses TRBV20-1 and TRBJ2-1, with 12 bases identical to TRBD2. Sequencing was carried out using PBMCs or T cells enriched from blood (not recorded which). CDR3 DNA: TGCAGTGCTAGTGGCCTAGCGGGAGGGTACAATGAGCAGTTCTTC. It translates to CSASGLAGGYNEQFF.